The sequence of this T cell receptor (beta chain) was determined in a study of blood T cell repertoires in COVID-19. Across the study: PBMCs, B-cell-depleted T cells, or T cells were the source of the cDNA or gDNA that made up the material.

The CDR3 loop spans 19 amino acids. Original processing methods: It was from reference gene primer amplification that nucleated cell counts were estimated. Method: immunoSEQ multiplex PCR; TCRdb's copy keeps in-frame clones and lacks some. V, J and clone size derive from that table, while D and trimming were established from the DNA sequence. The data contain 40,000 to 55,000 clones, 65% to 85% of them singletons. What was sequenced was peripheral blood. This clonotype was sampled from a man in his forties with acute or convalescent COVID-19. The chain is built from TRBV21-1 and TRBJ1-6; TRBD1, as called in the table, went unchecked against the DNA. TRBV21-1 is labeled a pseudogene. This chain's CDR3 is CASSKARGQPSSYNSPLHF. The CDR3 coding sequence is TGTGCCAGCAGCAAAGCTCGCGGACAGCCGAGCTCCTATAATTCACCCCTCCACTTT.